This TCR beta chain was identified in a study of early T cells in non-severe SARS-CoV-2 infection. TCRdb passed the 5' RACE reads through MiXCR, listing each CDR3 protein once. The top ten clones hold approximately 23% of a sample with 25,000 to 30,000 distinct CDR3 sequences, about 5.3% of them seen once. This clonotype has a handful of counts. Its specificity is not known. Study-wide findings and caveats: Matching results from VDJdb favored anti-spike CD8 responses, leaving private and CD4 specificities undetected.

Sample: whole blood. The receptor was derived from an adult who was a healthcare worker with PCR-confirmed SARS-CoV-2 infection or an uninfected control (not recorded which).

The CDR3 nucleotides read TGTGCCAGCAGCCAAACTAGCACCTACGAGCAGTACTTC. Translation gives CASSQTSTYEQYF. The chain employs TRBV3-1 and TRBJ2-7; D is possibly TRBD2 (6 bases). This CDR3 is built from 13 residues. Per the germline V gene, CDR1 is LGHDT and CDR2 is YNNKEL (reference sequence). V was pared by 2 bases and J by 2 bases, with 7 bases between.